One sample yielded the 5 T cell receptor beta chains listed below, sequenced in a study of identical twins. TCRdb itself ran the 5' RACE reads through MiXCR, one entry per CDR3 protein. In the table there are 250,000 or so distinct CDR3 sequences, 7% to 8.5% of which are singletons. The sample was also linked to a second study, of yellow fever vaccine responses in identical twins.

What was sequenced was CD8+ T cells sorted from blood. The receptors shown here come from a woman aged 18-29 years in good health.

This clonotype was observed a handful of times. The chain links TRBV27 to TRBJ2-1; 10 bases match TRBD2. The CDR3 is 14 residues long. Losses at the gene ends were 5 bases for V and 7 bases for J; bases not matched to a gene: 5. From germline, CDR1 is MNHEY and CDR2 SMNVEV (reference sequence). The CDR3 spells CASSPLAGANEQFF. In DNA, the CDR3 is TGTGCCAGCAGTCCGCTAGCGGGGGCTAATGAGCAGTTCTTC.

The table lists this clonotype with a few counts. The gene calls are TRBV27 and TRBJ1-1, with D perhaps TRBD1 (5 bases). CDR3 length: 15 amino acids. Trimming took 3 bases from V and 3 from J, leaving 14 bases between them. The germline V gene has CDR1 MNHEY and CDR2 SMNVEV (reference sequence). The CDR3 sequence is CASSFSSTGHTEAFF. Here the CDR3 DNA reads TGTGCCAGCAGTTTTTCTTCAACAGGACACACTGAAGCTTTCTTT.

This clonotype was observed many times. In DNA, the CDR3 is TGTGCCAGCAGTTTATCTAGCGGGGATGAGGATTACGAGCAGTACTTC. This encodes CASSLSSGDEDYEQYF. V gene TRBV27 combines with J gene TRBJ2-7, with 8 bases that match TRBD2. V was clipped by 0 bases and J by 4 bases; unmatched bases: 8. CDR3 size: 16 residues. Germline CDR1 and CDR2: MNHEY and SMNVEV (reference sequence).

This chain joins TRBV19 and TRBJ2-7; D unclear. The CDR3 is 14 residues long. The V end lost 3 bases, the J end lost 1 base, and 10 bases lay between the germline ends. Germline V lookup: CDR1 LNHDA, CDR2 SQIVND (reference sequence). The DNA of the CDR3 is TGTGCCAGTAGTATCTCCGATACATCCTACGAGCAGTACTTC. Its protein is CASSISDTSYEQYF.

This clonotype was seen a few times. The chain has TRBV28 and TRBJ1-2, with D possibly TRBD1 on 5 matching bases. The CDR3 is made up of 13 amino acids. Trimming took off 6 bases at V and 4 bases at J, with 12 bases between the two ends. The germline V gene has CDR1 MDHEN and CDR2 SYDVKM. DNA of the CDR3: TGTGCCAGCAGCCCTAACAGGCGCTATGGCTACACCTTC. Encoded protein: CASSPNRRYGYTF.